What follows are 14 T cell receptor beta chains derived from one specimen sequenced in a study of metastatic and nonmetastatic thyroid tumors (dated by TCRdb to 2019 to 2021). No patient had received any treatment before thyroid surgery. Receptors were amplified or captured by PCR. Instrument used: Illumina HiSeq 4000. Starting from the raw public reads, TCRdb applied fastp trimming at Q25, assembled clones with MiXCR and retained in-frame beta chains. This sample comprises roughly 15,000 clones, roughly 24% of them detected only once. The ten largest make up approximately 24% of the sample. Sequenced sample: tumor tissue. These receptors all come from a female donor with papillary thyroid cancer or a benign thyroid nodule (not recorded which). Some clones in this sample may be carry-over from other donors' samples.

This clone is labeled medium-sized. The V call is TRBV2, the J call TRBJ2-7; unclear D gene. CDR3 length: 12 amino acids. Germline assignment: CDR1 SNHLY and CDR2 FYNNEI. V lost 5 bases to trimming and J lost 3 bases, with 8 bases between them. CDR3 sequence: CASSLDGYEQYF. The CDR3 bases are TGTGCCAGCAGTCTCGACGGCTACGAGCAGTACTTC.

This clone is deemed medium-sized. The chain recombines TRBV18 with TRBJ1-1, with D perhaps matching TRBD1 (6 bases). Trimming pared 1 base from V and 1 base from J, leaving 13 bases between. Germline V gene sequence: CDR1 KGHSH, CDR2 LQKENI. This CDR3 has 16 residues. For the CDR3, the DNA is TGTGCCAGCTCACCACTCAACCAGGGGCCGAACACTGAAGCTTTCTTT. It translates to CASSPLNQGPNTEAFF.

The chain recombines TRBV20-1 with TRBJ2-1, with D uncertain. From germline, CDR1 is DFQATT and CDR2 SNEGSKA (reference sequence). Trimming left V 4 bases short and J 8 bases short, with 27 bases between. This CDR3 contains 17 residues. Written as DNA, the CDR3 is TGCAGTGCTATATTATTGCTGGGGTTAGGTGGGTTCTATGAGCAGTTCTTC. Translating gives CSAILLLGLGGFYEQFF.

The V and J genes are TRBV20-1 and TRBJ1-5; D is undetermined. Germline-derived CDR1 and CDR2 are DFQATT and SNEGSKA (reference sequence). The ends were cut back, 5 bases at V and 6 bases at J, with 20 bases in the middle. The CDR3 runs to 15 residues. The CDR3 region is CSAPISTASRQPQHF. The CDR3 DNA sequence: TGCAGTGCTCCAATCAGTACAGCCTCCCGTCAGCCCCAGCATTTT.

This clone is labeled as medium-sized. This sequence joins TRBV19 and TRBJ2-1, with 15 bases fitting TRBD2. In germline, CDR1 is LNHDA, CDR2 SQIVND (reference sequence). J gave up 1 base and V 3 bases, and 4 bases lay outside the gene matches. This CDR3 comprises 18 residues. Written as DNA, the CDR3 is TGTGCCAGTAGTATTGGACTAGCGGGAGGGGTTTCCTACAATGAGCAGTTCTTC. This translates into CASSIGLAGGVSYNEQFF.

This clone occurred many times. This chain links TRBV27 with TRBJ2-7, with 12 bases identical to TRBD2. The germline CDR1 and CDR2 sequences are MNHEY and SMNVEV (reference sequence). Trimming took 6 bases from V and 1 from J; bases not matched to a gene: 1. The CDR3 is 14 amino acids. Written as DNA, the CDR3 is TGTGCCAGCAGGGGGACTAGCGGGTCCTACGAGCAGTACTTC. This translates into CASRGTSGSYEQYF.

The table lists this clone with many counts. The gene calls are TRBV12-3 or TRBV12-4 and TRBJ2-3; unclear D gene. The V end was cut by 3 bases, the J end by 11 bases, with 15 bases between. The CDR3 is made up of 13 amino acids. The CDR3 region is CASSFASKRGQYF. The CDR3 nucleotides read TGTGCCAGCAGTTTCGCATCGAAAAGAGGGCAGTATTTT.

The CDR3 DNA reads as TGTGCCAGCAGTTACTCCGGGACAGGGGACGAGCAGTACTTC. Translated, it gives CASSYSGTGDEQYF. The gene calls are TRBV6-2 or TRBV6-3 and TRBJ2-7; 10 nucleotides line up with TRBD1. The V gene's germline CDR1 is MNHEY and CDR2 SVGEGT. Trimming cost V 0 bases and J 5 bases; bases outside gene matches: 1. This CDR3 spans 14 amino acids.

The table lists this clone with a few counts. Mismatch with germline at one junction end may stem from a read error. Other nucleotide sequences from this sample produce the same CDR3. The gene calls are TRBV5-4 and TRBJ1-2; 8 bases are a match to TRBD1. The V gene's germline CDR1 is SGHNT and CDR2 YYREEE (reference sequence). This CDR3 has 13 amino acids. The CDR3 here is CASSVDRGYGYTF. CDR3 sequence (DNA): TGCGCCAGCAGCGTCGACAGGGGCTATGGCTACACCTTC.

Ten or more counts support this clone. The chain carries TRBV11-3 and TRBJ1-4; 7 bases are a match to TRBD1. J was trimmed by 10 bases and V by 5 bases; bases with no gene match: 10. This CDR3 comprises 14 residues. CDR1 SGHNT and CDR2 YENEEA come from the germline V gene. The CDR3 is CASSPVPGTVKLFF. As DNA, the CDR3 is TGTGCCAGCAGCCCTGTTCCCGGGACAGTAAAACTGTTTTTT.

This clone occurred many times. The rearrangement links TRBV5-1 to TRBJ1-6; 10 bases map to TRBD1. V shed 2 bases and J 4 bases; nucleotides not matched to a gene: 3. The V gene's germline CDR1 is SGHRS and CDR2 YFSETQ. CDR3 length: 16 amino acids. CDR3: CASSLGGQGYNSPLHF. DNA of the CDR3: TGCGCCAGCAGCTTAGGGGGACAGGGGTATAATTCACCCCTCCACTTT.

This clone is labeled large. The V and J genes are TRBV12-3 or TRBV12-4 and TRBJ2-7, with a tentative D call TRBD1 (6 bases). This CDR3 contains 14 residues. Trimming left V 5 bases short and J 5 bases short, with 16 bases between. The CDR3 sequence is CASSNKQGKNEQYF. CDR3 nucleotides: TGTGCCAGCAGTAATAAACAGGGAAAGAACGAGCAGTACTTC.

This clone qualifies as medium-sized (0.01 to 0.1%). V and J are TRBV11-2 and TRBJ2-7; D could derive from TRBD1 or TRBD2 (6 bases each). Germline V gene sequence: CDR1 SGHAT, CDR2 FQNNGV. The CDR3 is made up of 14 amino acids. Trimming took 2 bases from V and 2 from J, leaving 10 bases between them. CDR3 in DNA: TGTGCCAGCAGCTTATACAGGGAGGCCTACGAGCAGTACTTC. It yields the protein CASSLYREAYEQYF.

This clone occurred many times. V and J are TRBV5-1 and TRBJ2-7, with D perhaps being TRBD1 or TRBD2 (5 bases each). CDR3 length: 16 amino acids. V lost 4 bases and J lost 2, with 19 bases in between. In germline, CDR1 is SGHRS, CDR2 YFSETQ. The CDR3 nucleotides are TGCGCCAGCAGCAGAAGACCGGGACCAGACCCCTACGAGCAGTACTTC. The encoded protein is CASSRRPGPDPYEQYF.